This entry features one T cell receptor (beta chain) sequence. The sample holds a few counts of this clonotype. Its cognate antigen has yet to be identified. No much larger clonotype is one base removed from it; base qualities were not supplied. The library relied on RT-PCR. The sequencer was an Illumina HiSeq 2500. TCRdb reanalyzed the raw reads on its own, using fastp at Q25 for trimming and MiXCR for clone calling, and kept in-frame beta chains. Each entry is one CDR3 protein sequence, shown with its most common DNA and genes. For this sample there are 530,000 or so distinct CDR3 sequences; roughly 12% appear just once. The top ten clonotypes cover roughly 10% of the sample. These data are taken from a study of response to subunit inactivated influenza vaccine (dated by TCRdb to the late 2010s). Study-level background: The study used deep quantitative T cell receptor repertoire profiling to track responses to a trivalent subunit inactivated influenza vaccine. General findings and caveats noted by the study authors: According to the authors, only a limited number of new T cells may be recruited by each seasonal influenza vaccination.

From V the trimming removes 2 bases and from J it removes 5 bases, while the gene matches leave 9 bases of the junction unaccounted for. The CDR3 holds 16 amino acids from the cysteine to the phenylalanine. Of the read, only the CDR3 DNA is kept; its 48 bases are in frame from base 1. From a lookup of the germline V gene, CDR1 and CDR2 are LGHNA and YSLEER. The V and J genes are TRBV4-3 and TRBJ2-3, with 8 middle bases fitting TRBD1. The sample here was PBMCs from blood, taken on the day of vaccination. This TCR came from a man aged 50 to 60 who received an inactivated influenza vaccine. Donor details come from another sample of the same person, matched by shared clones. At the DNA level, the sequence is TGCGCCAGCAGCCAATTGTGGACAGGGTCTAGAGATACGCAGTATTTT. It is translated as CASSQLWTGSRDTQYF.